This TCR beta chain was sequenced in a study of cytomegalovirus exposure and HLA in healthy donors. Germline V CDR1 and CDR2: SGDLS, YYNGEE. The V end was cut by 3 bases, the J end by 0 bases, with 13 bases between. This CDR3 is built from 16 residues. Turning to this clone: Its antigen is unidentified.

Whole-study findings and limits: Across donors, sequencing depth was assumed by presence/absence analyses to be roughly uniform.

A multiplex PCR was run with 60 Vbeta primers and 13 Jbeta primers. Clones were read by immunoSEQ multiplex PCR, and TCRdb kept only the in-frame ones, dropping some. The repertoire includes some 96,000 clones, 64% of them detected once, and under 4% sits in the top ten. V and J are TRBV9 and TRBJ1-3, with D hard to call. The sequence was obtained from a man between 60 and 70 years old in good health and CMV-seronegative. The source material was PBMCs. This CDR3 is CASSATGSLSGNTIYF. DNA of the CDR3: TGTGCCAGCAGCGCTACCGGGAGCCTCTCTGGAAACACCATATATTTT.